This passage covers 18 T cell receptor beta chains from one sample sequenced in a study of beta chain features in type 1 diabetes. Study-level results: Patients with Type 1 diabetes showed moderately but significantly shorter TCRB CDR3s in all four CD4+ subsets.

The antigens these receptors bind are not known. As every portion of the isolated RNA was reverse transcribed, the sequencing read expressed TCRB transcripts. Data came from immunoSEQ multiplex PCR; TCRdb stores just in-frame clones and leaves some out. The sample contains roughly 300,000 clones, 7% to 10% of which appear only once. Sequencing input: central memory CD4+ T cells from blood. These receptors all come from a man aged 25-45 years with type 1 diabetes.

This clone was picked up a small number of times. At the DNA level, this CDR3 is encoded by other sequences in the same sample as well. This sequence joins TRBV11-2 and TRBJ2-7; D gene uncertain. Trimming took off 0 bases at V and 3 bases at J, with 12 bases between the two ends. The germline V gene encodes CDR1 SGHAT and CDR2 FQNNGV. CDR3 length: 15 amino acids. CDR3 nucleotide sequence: TGTGCCAGCAGCTTAGATCCTGGGGTTGGCTACGAGCAGTACTTC. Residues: CASSLDPGVGYEQYF.

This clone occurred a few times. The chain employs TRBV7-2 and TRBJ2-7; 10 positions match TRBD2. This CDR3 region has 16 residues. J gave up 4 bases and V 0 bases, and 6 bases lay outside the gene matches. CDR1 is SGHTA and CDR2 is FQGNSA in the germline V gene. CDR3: CASSLAPASGGYEQYF. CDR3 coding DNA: TGTGCCAGCAGCTTAGCGCCGGCTAGCGGGGGTTACGAGCAGTACTTC.

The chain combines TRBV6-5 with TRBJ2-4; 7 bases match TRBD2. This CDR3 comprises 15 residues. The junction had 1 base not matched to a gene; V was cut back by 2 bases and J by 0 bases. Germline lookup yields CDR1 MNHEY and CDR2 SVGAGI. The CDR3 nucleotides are TGTGCCAGCAGTTACGGGAGGGGAGCCAAAAACATTCAGTACTTC. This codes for CASSYGRGAKNIQYF.

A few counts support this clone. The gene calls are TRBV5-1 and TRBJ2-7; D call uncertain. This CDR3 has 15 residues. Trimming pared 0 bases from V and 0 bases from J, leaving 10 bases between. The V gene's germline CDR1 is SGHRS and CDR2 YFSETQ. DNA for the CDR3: TGCGCCAGCAGCTTGGGCGGTACCTACTCCTACGAGCAGTACTTC. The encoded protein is CASSLGGTYSYEQYF.

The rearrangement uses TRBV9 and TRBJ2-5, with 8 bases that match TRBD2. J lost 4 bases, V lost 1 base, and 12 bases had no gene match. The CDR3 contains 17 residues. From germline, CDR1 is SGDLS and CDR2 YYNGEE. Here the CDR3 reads CASSVREAGGNRETQYF. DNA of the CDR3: TGTGCCAGCAGCGTAAGGGAGGCGGGGGGAAATAGAGAGACCCAGTACTTC.

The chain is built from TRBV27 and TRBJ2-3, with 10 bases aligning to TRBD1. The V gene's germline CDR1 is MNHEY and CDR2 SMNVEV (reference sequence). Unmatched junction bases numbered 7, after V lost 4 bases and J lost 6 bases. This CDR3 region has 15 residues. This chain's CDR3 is CASSSSDRGSDTQYF. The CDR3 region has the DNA TGTGCCAGCAGTTCGTCGGACAGGGGGTCCGATACGCAGTATTTT.

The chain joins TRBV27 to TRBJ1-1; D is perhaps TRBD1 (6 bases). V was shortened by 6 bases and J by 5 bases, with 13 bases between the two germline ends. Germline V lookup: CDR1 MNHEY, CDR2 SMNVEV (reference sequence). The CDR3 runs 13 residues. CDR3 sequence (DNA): TGTGCCAGCAGATTAACAGGGAAGACTGAAGCTTTCTTT. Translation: CASRLTGKTEAFF.

CDR3 residues: CASSPSGAANTQYF. CDR3 coding DNA: TGTGCCAGCAGTCCTAGCGGTGCGGCGAATACGCAGTATTTT. The genes are TRBV7-2 and TRBJ2-3; 7 bases match TRBD2. Germline V gene sequence: CDR1 SGHTA, CDR2 FQGNSA. This CDR3 has 14 amino acids. Unmatched junction bases numbered 10, after V lost 6 bases and J lost 7 bases.

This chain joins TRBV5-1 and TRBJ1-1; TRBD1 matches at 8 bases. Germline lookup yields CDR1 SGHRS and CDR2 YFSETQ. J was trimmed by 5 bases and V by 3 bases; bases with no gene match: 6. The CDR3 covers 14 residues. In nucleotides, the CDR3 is TGCGCCAGCAGCTCAGGACAGGGAGATACTGAAGCTTTCTTT. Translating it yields CASSSGQGDTEAFF.

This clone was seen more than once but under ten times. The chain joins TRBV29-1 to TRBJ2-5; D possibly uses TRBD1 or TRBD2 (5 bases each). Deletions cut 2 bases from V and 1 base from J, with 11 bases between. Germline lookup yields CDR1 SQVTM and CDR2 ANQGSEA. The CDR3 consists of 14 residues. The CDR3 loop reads CSVEIIGTQETQYF. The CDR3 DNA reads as TGCAGCGTTGAAATTATCGGGACCCAAGAGACCCAGTACTTC.

The CDR3 DNA reads as TGTGCCAGCAGCGTAGATTCCGGGAATACGCAGTATTTT. Amino acid sequence: CASSVDSGNTQYF. The genes are TRBV9 and TRBJ2-3, with D perhaps matching TRBD2 (5 bases). The germline V and J ends were trimmed by 0 bases and 7 bases, with 9 bases remaining between them. The CDR3 length is 13 residues. The germline gives CDR1 SGDLS, CDR2 YYNGEE.

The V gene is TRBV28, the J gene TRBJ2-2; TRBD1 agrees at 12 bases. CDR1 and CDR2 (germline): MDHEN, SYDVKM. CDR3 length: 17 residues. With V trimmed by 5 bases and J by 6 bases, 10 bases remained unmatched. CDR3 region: CASSDYTGQGASGELFF. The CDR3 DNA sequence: TGTGCCAGCAGTGATTATACGGGACAGGGGGCGTCCGGGGAGCTGTTTTTT.

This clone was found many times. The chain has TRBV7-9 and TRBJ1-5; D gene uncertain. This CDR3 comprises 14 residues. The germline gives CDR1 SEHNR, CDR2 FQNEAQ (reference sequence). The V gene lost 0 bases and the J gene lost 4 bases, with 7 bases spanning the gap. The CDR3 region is CASSLALSNQPQHF. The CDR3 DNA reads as TGTGCCAGCAGCTTAGCTCTATCAAATCAGCCCCAGCATTTT.

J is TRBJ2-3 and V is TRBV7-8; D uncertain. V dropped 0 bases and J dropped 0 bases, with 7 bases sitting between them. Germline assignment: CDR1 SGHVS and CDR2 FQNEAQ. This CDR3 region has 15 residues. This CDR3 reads CASSLALVSTDTQYF. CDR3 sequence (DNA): TGTGCCAGCAGCTTAGCTTTGGTTAGCACAGATACGCAGTATTTT.

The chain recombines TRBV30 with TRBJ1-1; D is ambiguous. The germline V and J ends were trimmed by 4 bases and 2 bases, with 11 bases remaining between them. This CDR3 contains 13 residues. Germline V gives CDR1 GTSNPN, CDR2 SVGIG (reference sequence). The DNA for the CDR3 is TGTGCCTGGACGTGGGTCCAAAACACTGAAGCTTTCTTT. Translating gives CAWTWVQNTEAFF.

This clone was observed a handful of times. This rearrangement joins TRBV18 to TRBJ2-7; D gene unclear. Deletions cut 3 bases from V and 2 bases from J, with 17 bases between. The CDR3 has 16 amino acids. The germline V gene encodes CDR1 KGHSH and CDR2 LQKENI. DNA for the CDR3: TGTGCCAGCTCACCCGGATCTATCGCTAGTGCCTACGAGCAGTACTTC. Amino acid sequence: CASSPGSIASAYEQYF.

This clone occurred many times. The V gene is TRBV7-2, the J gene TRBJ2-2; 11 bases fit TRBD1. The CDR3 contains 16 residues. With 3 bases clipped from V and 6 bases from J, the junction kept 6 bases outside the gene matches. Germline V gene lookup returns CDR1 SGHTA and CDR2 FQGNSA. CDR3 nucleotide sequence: TGTGCCAGCAGCTTGGGGACAGGGGGAGTTTCCGGGGAGCTGTTTTTT. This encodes CASSLGTGGVSGELFF.

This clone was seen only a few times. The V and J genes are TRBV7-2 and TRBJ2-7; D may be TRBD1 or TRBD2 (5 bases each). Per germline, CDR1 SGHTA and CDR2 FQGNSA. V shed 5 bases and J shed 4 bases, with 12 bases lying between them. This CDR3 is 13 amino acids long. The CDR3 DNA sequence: TGTGCCAGCAGCCCAGTGAGGGGTTACGAGCAGTACTTC. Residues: CASSPVRGYEQYF.